Below, 5 T cell receptor beta chains from the same sample are listed, as sequenced in a study of blood T cells in healthy people across ages. For the second PCR, which ran for about 6 to 11 cycles, a sample-barcoded 5' primer and a J-beta primer mix were used. MiXCR, run by TCRdb on the 5' RACE reads, gives a single entry per CDR3 protein. The sample records 1.5 million to 2 million distinct CDR3 sequences, roughly 52% being singletons. The sequencing sample was made of blood. Receptors were obtained from a woman in her thirties or forties in good health.

The chain uses TRBV14 and TRBJ2-1, with D tentatively TRBD2 (6 bases). The germline gives CDR1 SGHDN, CDR2 FVKESK. This CDR3 has 15 residues. V lost 1 base and J lost 4, with 11 bases in between. CDR3 in amino acids: CASSQVSGPYNEQFF. The CDR3 nucleotides read TGTGCCAGCAGCCAAGTTAGCGGACCTTACAATGAGCAGTTCTTC.

In its sample, this clonotype was seen a few times. At one boundary the junction diverges from the germline segment, which might be a read error. The rearrangement links TRBV20-1 to TRBJ1-2; 9 nucleotides line up with TRBD1. The CDR3 spans 15 residues. The germline CDR1 and CDR2 sequences are DFQATT and SNEGSKA (reference sequence). The CDR3 DNA sequence: TGCAGTGCTAGAGATCACAGGGGGCTTTTCTATGGCTATACCTTC. Translating gives CSARDHRGLFYGYTF.

A single count supports this clonotype. The chain is built from TRBV2 and TRBJ2-1; possibly TRBD1 for D (5 bases). CDR1 and CDR2 from the germline V gene are SNHLY and FYNNEI. The CDR3 is made up of 14 amino acids. V was pared by 9 bases and J by 0 bases, with 12 bases between. The CDR3 is CASQGYSSYNEQFF. For the CDR3, the DNA is TGTGCCAGTCAGGGTTACAGCTCCTACAATGAGCAGTTCTTC.

Remarks on this clonotype: Its ends do not fully match the called genes, so a read error is possible. The chain couples TRBV12-3 or TRBV12-4 to TRBJ2-7, with a weak D call TRBD1 (5 bases). This CDR3 is built from 13 residues. The CDR3 here is CASRDRYSYEQHF. In DNA, the CDR3 is TGTGCCAGCAGAGACAGATACTCCTACGAGCAGCACTTC.

The chain combines TRBV29-1 with TRBJ2-3; TRBD1 matches 12 bases. There are 14 residues in the CDR3. The V segment lost 2 bases and the J segment 9 bases; nucleotides outside the gene matches: 6. Germline lookup yields CDR1 SQVTM and CDR2 ANQGSEA. The CDR3 sequence: CSVETGTGGTTQYF. DNA for the CDR3: TGCAGCGTTGAAACGGGGACAGGGGGCACGACGCAGTATTTT.